This T cell receptor beta chain appears in the sequencing data of a study of cytomegalovirus exposure and HLA in healthy donors. Points from the study as a whole: A list of 164 TCR beta chains associated with cytomegalovirus was given. Subsequent analysis revealed that first-cohort TCR clusters tended to co-occur in the 90 to 150 validation repertoires.

Trimming shortened V by 4 bases and J by 3 bases, and 9 bases separated the two germline ends. This CDR3 has 13 amino acids. From germline, CDR1 is MGHRA and CDR2 YSYEKL. This table comes from immunoSEQ multiplex PCR, and its TCRdb copy is limited to in-frame clones, with some not included. The sample consists of fewer than 250,000 clones, about nine tenths of them appearing once. As regards this clone: Its antigen is not identified.

The sequence was obtained from a woman aged 18-30 years in good health and CMV-seropositive. The sample was PBMCs. The chain carries TRBV4-1 and TRBJ1-1, with unresolved D. The CDR3 loop is CASSLSRDTEAFF. In DNA form, the CDR3 reads TGCGCCAGCAGCCTGTCGCGGGACACTGAAGCTTTCTTT.